One and the same sample provided the 10 T cell receptor beta chains below, sequenced in a study of blood T cell repertoires in COVID-19. Profiling relied on immunoSEQ multiplex PCR, and the TCRdb table lists in-frame clones only, not all of them. The sample includes about 210,000 clones, 80% of them seen just once. Sequenced material: PBMCs or T cells enriched from blood (not recorded which). Receptors were obtained from a man between 25 and 39 years old with acute COVID-19.

V usage is TRBV7-6 and J usage is TRBJ1-1, with no clear D. Between the trimmed V and J ends, which lost 1 base and 1 base, there was a span of 13 bases. Germline assignment: CDR1 SGHVS and CDR2 FNYEAQ. This CDR3 region has 16 residues. CDR3 amino acids: CASSLGYSVRNTEAFF. The CDR3 region has the DNA TGTGCCAGCAGCTTAGGTTATAGCGTCCGGAACACTGAAGCTTTCTTT.

The rearrangement uses TRBV6-5 and TRBJ2-6, with D possibly being TRBD1 (5 bases). The V and J ends lost 6 bases and 3 bases respectively, with 9 bases between them. The CDR3 sequence is 14 residues long. The germline CDR1 and CDR2 sequences are MNHEY and SVGAGI. The CDR3 spells CASSTDIGANVLTF. The CDR3 region has the DNA TGTGCCAGCAGCACGGACATTGGGGCCAACGTCCTGACTTTC.

This chain links TRBV3-1 (or the pseudogene TRBV3-2) with TRBJ2-2; TRBD1 matches 9 bases. The CDR3 totals 16 residues. V lost 6 bases to trimming and J lost 7 bases; unmatched junction nucleotides: 12. Looked up from germline, CDR1 is LGHDT and CDR2 is YNNKEL (reference sequence). The CDR3, as DNA: TGTGCCAGCAGACGTCCCGGGACAGGGTTCAGCGGGGAGCTGTTTTTT. The encoded protein is CASRRPGTGFSGELFF.

The chain has TRBV5-6 and TRBJ2-7; 11 bases are a match to TRBD2. Losses at the gene ends were 0 bases for V and 9 bases for J; bases not matched to a gene: 5. This CDR3 is built from 14 residues. The germline V gene encodes CDR1 SGHDT and CDR2 YYEEEE. CDR3 bases: TGTGCCAGCAGCTTGGCCCTAGCGGGGGGAAGGCAGTACTTC. It yields the protein CASSLALAGGRQYF.

The chain carries TRBV6-5 and TRBJ1-1; D might be TRBD1 (5 bases). The CDR3 is made up of 13 amino acids. Germline-derived CDR1 and CDR2 are MNHEY and SVGAGI. The V gene lost 7 bases and the J gene lost 7 bases, with 16 bases spanning the gap. DNA of the CDR3: TGTGCCAGCAAGTTGGTTATCAGGGATGAAGCTTTCTTT. It encodes CASKLVIRDEAFF.

This clone was detected only a few times. The rearrangement uses TRBV18 and TRBJ2-5, with a weak D call TRBD1 (5 bases). Per the germline V gene, CDR1 is KGHSH and CDR2 is LQKENI. CDR3 length: 15 residues. The V and J ends lost 3 bases and 1 base respectively, with 12 bases between them. The DNA of the CDR3 is TGTGCCAGCTCACCCGACCTTGGGGCCCAAGAGACCCAGTACTTC. This translates into CASSPDLGAQETQYF.

This clone came up a few times. This chain uses TRBV5-5 with TRBJ2-1, with D possibly matching TRBD2 (6 bases). Germline loops: CDR1 SGHKS, CDR2 YYEKEE (reference sequence). The CDR3 is 17 residues long. Between the trimmed V and J ends, which lost 2 bases and 7 bases, there was a span of 22 bases. CDR3 DNA sequence: TGTGCCAGCAGCTTTCGGGGCGCGGGGCAGTTGGGAAATGAGCAGTTCTTC. Its protein is CASSFRGAGQLGNEQFF.

The chain employs TRBV11-2 and TRBJ1-5; possible D gene TRBD1, 6 bases. Trimming left V 1 base short and J 7 bases short, with 14 bases between. This CDR3 is built from 15 residues. CDR1 and CDR2 (germline): SGHAT, FQNNGV. The CDR3 loop is CASSLVGGGGQPQHF. The CDR3 nucleotides read TGTGCCAGCAGCTTAGTAGGGGGGGGAGGACAGCCCCAGCATTTT.

The rearrangement uses TRBV28 and TRBJ1-2, with 7 nucleotides matching TRBD1. Germline trimming cut 7 bases from V and 4 bases from J; bases unmatched to any gene: 15. CDR3 length: 16 residues. The V gene's germline CDR1 is MDHEN and CDR2 SYDVKM. The CDR3 coding sequence is TGTGCCAGCACCCGCGAGCCGAAGACAGGGAGCTATGGCTACACCTTC. Its translation is CASTREPKTGSYGYTF.

The chain uses TRBV4-1 and TRBJ2-1, with 11 positions matching TRBD2. This CDR3 comprises 16 residues. Per the germline V gene, CDR1 is MGHRA and CDR2 is YSYEKL. The J segment lost 7 bases and the V segment lost 4 bases, leaving 9 bases of the junction unmatched. DNA for the CDR3: TGCGCCAGCAGCCGATACCTAGCGGGGGGCCCTAATGAGCAGTTCTTC. It translates to CASSRYLAGGPNEQFF.